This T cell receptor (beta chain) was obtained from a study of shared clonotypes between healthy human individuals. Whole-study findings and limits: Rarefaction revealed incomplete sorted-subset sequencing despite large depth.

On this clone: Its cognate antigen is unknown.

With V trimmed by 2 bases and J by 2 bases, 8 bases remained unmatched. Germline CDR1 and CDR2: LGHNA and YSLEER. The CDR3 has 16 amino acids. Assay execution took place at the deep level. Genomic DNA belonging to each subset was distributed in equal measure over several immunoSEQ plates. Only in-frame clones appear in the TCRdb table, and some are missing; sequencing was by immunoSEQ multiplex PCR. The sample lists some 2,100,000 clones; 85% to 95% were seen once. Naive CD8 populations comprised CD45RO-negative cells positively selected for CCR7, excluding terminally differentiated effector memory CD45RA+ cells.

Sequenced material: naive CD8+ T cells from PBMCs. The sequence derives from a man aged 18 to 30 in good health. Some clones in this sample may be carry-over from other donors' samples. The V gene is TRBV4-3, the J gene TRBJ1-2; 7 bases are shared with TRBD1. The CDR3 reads CASSQLTGTANYGYTF. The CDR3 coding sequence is TGCGCCAGCAGCCAACTTACCGGGACAGCCAACTATGGCTACACCTTC.